This TCR beta chain is from a study of glioma-infiltrating T cells. Using RNA template, CDR3s of TCR alpha and beta were amplified with iRepertoire arm-PCR. TCRdb independently ran MiXCR on the multiplex PCR reads; one entry per CDR3 protein. The top ten hold around two fifths of the sample, which has about 93,000 distinct CDR3 sequences, about 40% seen once. The germline CDR1 and CDR2 sequences are DFQATT and SNEGSKA (reference sequence). The CDR3 has 14 residues. Trimming cost V 4 bases and J 7 bases; bases outside gene matches: 9. This clonotype was observed at least ten times. Sequencing was carried out using glioma tissue, nonneoplastic brain tissue, or PBMCs (not recorded which). The chain uses TRBV20-1 and TRBJ1-5; 8 positions match TRBD1. This clonotype originated in a human donor with low-grade glioma or glioblastoma, undergoing nonglioma brain surgery, or in good health (not recorded which). The CDR3 DNA is TGCAGTGCTACAGGACAGGGTGGGACCCAGCCCCAGCATTTT. Translating it yields CSATGQGGTQPQHF.